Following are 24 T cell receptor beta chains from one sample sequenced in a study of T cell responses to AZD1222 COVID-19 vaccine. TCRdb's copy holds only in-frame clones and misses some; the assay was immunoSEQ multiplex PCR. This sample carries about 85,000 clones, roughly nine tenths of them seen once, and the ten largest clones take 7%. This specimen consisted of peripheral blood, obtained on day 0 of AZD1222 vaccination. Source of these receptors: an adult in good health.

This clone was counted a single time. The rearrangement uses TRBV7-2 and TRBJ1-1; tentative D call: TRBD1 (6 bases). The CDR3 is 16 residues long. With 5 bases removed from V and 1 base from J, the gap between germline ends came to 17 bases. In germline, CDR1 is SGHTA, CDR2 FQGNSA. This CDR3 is CASSQARGLQNTEAFF. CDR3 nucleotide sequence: TGTGCCAGCAGCCAGGCGAGGGGGTTACAGAACACTGAAGCTTTCTTT.

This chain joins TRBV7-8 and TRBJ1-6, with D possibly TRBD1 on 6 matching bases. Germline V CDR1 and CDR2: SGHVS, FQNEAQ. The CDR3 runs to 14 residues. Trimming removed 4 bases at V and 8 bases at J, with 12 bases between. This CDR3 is CASSSSTGYSPLHF. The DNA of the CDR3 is TGTGCCAGCAGCTCTTCGACAGGCTATTCACCCCTCCACTTT. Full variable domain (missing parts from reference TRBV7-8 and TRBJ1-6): GAGVSQSPRYKVAKRGQDVALRCDPISGHVSLFWYQQALGQGPEFLTYFQNEAQLDKSGLPSDRFFAERPEGSVSTLKIQRTQQEDSAVYLCASSSSTGYSPLHFGNGTRLTVT.

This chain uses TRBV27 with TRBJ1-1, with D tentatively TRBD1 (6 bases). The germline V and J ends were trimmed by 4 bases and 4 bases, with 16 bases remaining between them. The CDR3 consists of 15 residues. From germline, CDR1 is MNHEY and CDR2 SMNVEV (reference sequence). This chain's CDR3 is CASSSLGGLATEAFF. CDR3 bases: TGTGCCAGCAGTTCATTGGGGGGGCTGGCCACTGAAGCTTTCTTT.

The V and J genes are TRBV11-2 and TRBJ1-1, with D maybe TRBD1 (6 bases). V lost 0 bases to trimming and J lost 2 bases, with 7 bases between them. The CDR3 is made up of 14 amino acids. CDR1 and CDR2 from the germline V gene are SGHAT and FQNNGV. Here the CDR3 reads CASSLDRGNTEAFF. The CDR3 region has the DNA TGTGCCAGCAGCTTAGACAGGGGTAACACTGAAGCTTTCTTT.

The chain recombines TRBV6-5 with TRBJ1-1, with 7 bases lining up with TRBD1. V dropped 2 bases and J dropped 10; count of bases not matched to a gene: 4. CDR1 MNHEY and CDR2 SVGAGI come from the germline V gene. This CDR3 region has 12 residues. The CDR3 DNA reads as TGTGCCAGCAGTTACACAGGACAGGCAGCTTTCTTT. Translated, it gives CASSYTGQAAFF.

CDR3 coding DNA: TGTGCCAGCAGCTTTCGGGGGCGAGGTAACACTGAAGCTTTCTTT. Its translation: CASSFRGRGNTEAFF. This chain connects TRBV11-2 to TRBJ1-1; maybe TRBD1 (6 bases). CDR3 length: 15 amino acids. Germline CDR1 is SGHAT and CDR2 is FQNNGV. The V end lost 3 bases, the J end lost 2 bases, and 13 bases lay between the germline ends.

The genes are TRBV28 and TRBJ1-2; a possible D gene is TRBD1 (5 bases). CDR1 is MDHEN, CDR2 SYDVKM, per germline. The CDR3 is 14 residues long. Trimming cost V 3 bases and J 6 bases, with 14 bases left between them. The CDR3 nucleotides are TGTGCCAGCAGTTTTGGCAGCCTAGGGGATGGCTACACCTTC. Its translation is CASSFGSLGDGYTF.

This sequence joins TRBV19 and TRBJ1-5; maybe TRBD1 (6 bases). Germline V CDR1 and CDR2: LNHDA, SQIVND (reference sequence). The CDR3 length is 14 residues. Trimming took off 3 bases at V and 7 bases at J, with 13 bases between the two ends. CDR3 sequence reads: CASSIPGDGQPQHF. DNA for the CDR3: TGTGCCAGTAGTATCCCAGGGGATGGGCAGCCCCAGCATTTT.

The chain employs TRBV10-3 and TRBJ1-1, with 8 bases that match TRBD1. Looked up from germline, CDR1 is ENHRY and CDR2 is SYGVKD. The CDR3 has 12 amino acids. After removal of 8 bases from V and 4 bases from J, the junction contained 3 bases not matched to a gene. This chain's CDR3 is CAIGGTGTEAFF. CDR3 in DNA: TGTGCCATCGGCGGGACAGGCACTGAAGCTTTCTTT.

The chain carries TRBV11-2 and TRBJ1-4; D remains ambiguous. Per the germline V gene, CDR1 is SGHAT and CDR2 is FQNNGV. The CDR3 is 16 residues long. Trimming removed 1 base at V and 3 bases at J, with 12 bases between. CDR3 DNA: TGTGCCAGCAGCTTAGGGCCCGGGATATCTAATGAAAAACTGTTTTTT. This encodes CASSLGPGISNEKLFF. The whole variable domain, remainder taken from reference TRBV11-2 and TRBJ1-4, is EAGVAQSPRYKIIEKRQSVAFWCNPISGHATLYWYQQILGQGPKLLIQFQNNGVVDDSQLPKDRFSAERLKGVDSTLKIQPAKLEDSAVYLCASSLGPGISNEKLFFGSGTQLSVL.

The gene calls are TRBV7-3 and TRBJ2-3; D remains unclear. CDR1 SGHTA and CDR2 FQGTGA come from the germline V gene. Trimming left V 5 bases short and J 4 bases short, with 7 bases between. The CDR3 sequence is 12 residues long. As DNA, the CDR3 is TGTGCCAGCAGCCCCCGGGCAGATACGCAGTATTTT. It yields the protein CASSPRADTQYF.

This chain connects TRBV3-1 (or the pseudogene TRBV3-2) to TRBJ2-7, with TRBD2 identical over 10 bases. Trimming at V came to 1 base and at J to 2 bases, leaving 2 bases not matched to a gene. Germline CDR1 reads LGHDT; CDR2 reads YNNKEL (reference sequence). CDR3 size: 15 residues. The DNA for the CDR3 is TGTGCCAGCAGCCAAGCTAGCGGGGGCCCCTACGAGCAGTACTTC. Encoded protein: CASSQASGGPYEQYF.

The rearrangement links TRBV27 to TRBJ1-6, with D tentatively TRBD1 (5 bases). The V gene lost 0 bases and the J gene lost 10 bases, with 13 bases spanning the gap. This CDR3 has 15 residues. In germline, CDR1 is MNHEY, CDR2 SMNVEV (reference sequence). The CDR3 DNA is TGTGCCAGCAGTTTATCAGGGTGGGGGGTCTCACCCCTCCACTTT. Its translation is CASSLSGWGVSPLHF.

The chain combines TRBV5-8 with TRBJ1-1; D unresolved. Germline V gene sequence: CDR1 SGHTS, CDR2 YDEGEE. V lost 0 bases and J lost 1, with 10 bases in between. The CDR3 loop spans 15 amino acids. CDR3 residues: CASSLGRQRNTEAFF. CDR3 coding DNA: TGTGCCAGCAGCTTGGGCCGGCAGAGGAACACTGAAGCTTTCTTT. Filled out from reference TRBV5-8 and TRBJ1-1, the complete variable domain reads EAGVTQSPTHLIKTRGQQATLRCSPISGHTSVYWYQQALGLGLQFLLWYDEGEERNRGNFPPRFSGRQFPNYSSELNVNALELEDSALYLCASSLGRQRNTEAFFGQGTRLTVV.

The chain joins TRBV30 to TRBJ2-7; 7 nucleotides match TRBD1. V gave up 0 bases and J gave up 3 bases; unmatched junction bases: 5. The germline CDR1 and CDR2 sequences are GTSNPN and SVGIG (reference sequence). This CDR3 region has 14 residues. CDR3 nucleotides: TGTGCCTGGAGTGTACAGGGGATCTACTACGAGCAGTACTTC. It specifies CAWSVQGIYYEQYF.

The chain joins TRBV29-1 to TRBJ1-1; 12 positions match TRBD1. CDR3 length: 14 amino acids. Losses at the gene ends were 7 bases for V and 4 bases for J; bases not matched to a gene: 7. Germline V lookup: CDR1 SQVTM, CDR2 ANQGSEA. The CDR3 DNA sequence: TGCAGCGGGGGACAGGGGGCGTCAATCACTGAAGCTTTCTTT. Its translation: CSGGQGASITEAFF.

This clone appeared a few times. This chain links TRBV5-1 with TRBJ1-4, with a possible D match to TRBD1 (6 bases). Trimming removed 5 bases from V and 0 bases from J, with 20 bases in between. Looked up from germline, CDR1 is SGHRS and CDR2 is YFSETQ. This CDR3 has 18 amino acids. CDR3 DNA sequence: TGCGCCAGCAGTCCTAGACCGGGGGCTGGAACAACTAATGAAAAACTGTTTTTT. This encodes CASSPRPGAGTTNEKLFF.

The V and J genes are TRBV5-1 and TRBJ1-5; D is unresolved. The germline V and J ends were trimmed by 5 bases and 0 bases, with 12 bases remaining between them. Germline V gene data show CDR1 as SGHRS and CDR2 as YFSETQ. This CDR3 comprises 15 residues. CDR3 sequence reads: CASSLDNYSNQPQHF. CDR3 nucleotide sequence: TGCGCCAGCAGTCTCGACAACTATAGCAATCAGCCCCAGCATTTT.

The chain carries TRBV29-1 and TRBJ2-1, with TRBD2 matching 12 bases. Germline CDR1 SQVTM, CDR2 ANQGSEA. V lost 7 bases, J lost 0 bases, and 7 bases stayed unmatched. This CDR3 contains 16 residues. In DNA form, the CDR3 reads TGCAGCGCAAGGACTAGCGGGGTCAGCTCCTACAATGAGCAGTTCTTC. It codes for CSARTSGVSSYNEQFF.

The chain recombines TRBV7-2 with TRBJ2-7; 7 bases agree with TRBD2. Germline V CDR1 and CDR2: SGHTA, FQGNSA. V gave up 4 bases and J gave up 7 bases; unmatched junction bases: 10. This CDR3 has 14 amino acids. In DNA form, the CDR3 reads TGTGCCAGCAGCTCAGTGGTCCTAGCGGTTGAGCAGTACTTC. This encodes CASSSVVLAVEQYF. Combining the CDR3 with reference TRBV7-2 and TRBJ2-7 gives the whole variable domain GAGVSQSPSNKVTEKGKDVELRCDPISGHTALYWYRQSLGQGLEFLIYFQGNSAPDKSGLPSDRFSAERTGGSVSTLTIQRTQQEDSAVYLCASSSVVLAVEQYFGPGTRLTVT.

CDR3 sequence reads: CASSLGALGGTQETQYF. The DNA for the CDR3 is TGTGCCAGCAGCTTAGGGGCCCTCGGCGGGACCCAAGAGACCCAGTACTTC. The rearrangement joins TRBV7-8 to TRBJ2-5, with a possible D match to TRBD2 (6 bases). V lost 1 base and J lost 1, with 16 bases in between. CDR3 length equals 17 residues. Germline V gene data show CDR1 as SGHVS and CDR2 as FQNEAQ. The whole variable domain, filled in from reference TRBV7-8 and TRBJ2-5, reads GAGVSQSPRYKVAKRGQDVALRCDPISGHVSLFWYQQALGQGPEFLTYFQNEAQLDKSGLPSDRFFAERPEGSVSTLKIQRTQQEDSAVYLCASSLGALGGTQETQYFGPGTRLLVL.

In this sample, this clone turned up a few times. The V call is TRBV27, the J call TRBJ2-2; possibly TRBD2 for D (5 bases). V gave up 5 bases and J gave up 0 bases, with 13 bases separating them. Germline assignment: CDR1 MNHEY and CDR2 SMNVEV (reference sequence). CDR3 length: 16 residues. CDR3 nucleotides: TGTGCCAGCAGTATTCAGCGGATTTCGAACACCGGGGAGCTGTTTTTT. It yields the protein CASSIQRISNTGELFF.

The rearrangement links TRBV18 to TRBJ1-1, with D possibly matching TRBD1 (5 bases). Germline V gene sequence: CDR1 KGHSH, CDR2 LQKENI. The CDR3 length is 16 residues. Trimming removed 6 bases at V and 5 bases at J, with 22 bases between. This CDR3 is CASSSLGGGSRTEAFF. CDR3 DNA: TGTGCCAGCTCTTCCCTGGGCGGGGGGTCGAGAACTGAAGCTTTCTTT.

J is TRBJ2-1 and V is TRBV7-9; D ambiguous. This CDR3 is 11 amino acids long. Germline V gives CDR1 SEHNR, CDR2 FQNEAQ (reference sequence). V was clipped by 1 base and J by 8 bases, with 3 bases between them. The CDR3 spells CASSLDHEQFF. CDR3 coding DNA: TGTGCCAGCAGCTTAGACCATGAGCAGTTCTTC.